This TCR beta chain derives from a study of blood T cell repertoires in COVID-19. Across the whole study: Sample material is recorded as cDNA or gDNA derived from T cells, B-cell-depleted T cells, or PBMCs.

How the authors handled the data: It was from reference gene primer amplification that nucleated cell counts were estimated. Profiled with immunoSEQ multiplex PCR; TCRdb holds only in-frame clones, not every one. Clone size and the V and J calls come from that table; the DNA yielded D and trimming. The table has 150,000 or so clones, 87% seen once. Germline CDR1 is SGHTS and CDR2 is YDEGEE. There are 15 residues in the CDR3. The germline V and J ends were trimmed by 4 bases and 10 bases, with 18 bases remaining between them. This receptor was identified in a human donor in a cohort sampled during active COVID-19. Sequenced input: peripheral blood. The rearrangement links TRBV5-8 to TRBJ1-6, with D possibly TRBD1 on 6 matching bases. CDR3 in amino acids: CASSRSWGGQSPLHF. CDR3 in DNA: TGTGCCAGCAGCCGCAGCTGGGGGGGCCAGTCACCCCTCCACTTT. Looking up the rest from reference TRBV5-8 and TRBJ1-6 gives the full variable domain: EAGVTQSPTHLIKTRGQQATLRCSPISGHTSVYWYQQALGLGLQFLLWYDEGEERNRGNFPPRFSGRQFPNYSSELNVNALELEDSALYLCASSRSWGGQSPLHFGNGTRLTVT.